This T cell receptor (beta chain) was found in a study of immune characterization of retroperitoneal liposarcoma. TCRdb passed the PCR reads through MiXCR, listing each CDR3 protein once. This sample has some 11,000 distinct CDR3 sequences, with about 46% found just once. This clonotype is medium-sized in the sample. It is likely a read error, because the conserved phenylalanine at the end of the CDR3 is missing. The DNA is omitted, as the CDR3 cannot be located on it reliably, and the CDR3 follows TCRdb's listing. The length of the CDR3 is 17 amino acids, counting both ends. Per the germline V gene, CDR1 is MNHNY and CDR2 is SVGAGI (reference sequence).

The rearrangement uses TRBV6-6 and TRBJ2-5; the listed D gene, TRBD2, was not tested against the DNA. Material: tumor tissue. The clonotype comes from a female donor with retroperitoneal liposarcoma. The CDR3 sequence: CASSYPGLAGAKRPSSS.